This record concerns one T cell receptor (beta chain) sequence. This sample stems from a study of OX40 agonist ivuxolimab in advanced cancers. This CDR3 is 13 amino acids long. Germline V gives CDR1 SGHRS, CDR2 YFSETQ. Trimming removed 5 bases at V and 7 bases at J, with 15 bases between. The assay was immunoSEQ multiplex PCR, and TCRdb's table has in-frame clones only and misses some. The profile shows some 39,000 clones, more than 80% of them singletons. Sequencing was performed on CD4+ or CD8+ T cells sorted from blood, taken in a trial of the OX40 agonist ivuxolimab. The chain is built from TRBV5-1 and TRBJ2-5; tentative D call: TRBD2 (5 bases). The sequence came from an adult with an advanced solid tumor such as melanoma, head and neck, liver or kidney cancer. CDR3 protein: CASRISGEGTQYF. The CDR3, as DNA: TGCGCCAGCAGGATCAGCGGAGAGGGGACCCAGTACTTC.